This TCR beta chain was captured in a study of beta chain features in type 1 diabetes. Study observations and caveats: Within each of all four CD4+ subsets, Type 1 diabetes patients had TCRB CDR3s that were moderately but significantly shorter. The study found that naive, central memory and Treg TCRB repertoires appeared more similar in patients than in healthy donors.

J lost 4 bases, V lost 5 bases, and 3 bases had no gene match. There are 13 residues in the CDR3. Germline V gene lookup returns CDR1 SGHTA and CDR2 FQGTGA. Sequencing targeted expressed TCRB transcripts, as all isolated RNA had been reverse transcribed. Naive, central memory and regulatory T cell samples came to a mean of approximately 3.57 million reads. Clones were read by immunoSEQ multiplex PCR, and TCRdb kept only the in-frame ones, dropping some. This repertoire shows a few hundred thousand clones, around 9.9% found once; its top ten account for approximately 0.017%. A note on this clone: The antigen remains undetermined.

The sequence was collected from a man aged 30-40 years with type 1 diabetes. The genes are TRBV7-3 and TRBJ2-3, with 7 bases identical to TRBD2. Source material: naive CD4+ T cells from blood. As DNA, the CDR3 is TGTGCCAGCAGCACCGGGGGGTCAGATACGCAGTATTTT. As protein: CASSTGGSDTQYF. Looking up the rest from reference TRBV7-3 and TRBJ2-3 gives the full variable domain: GAGVSQTPSNKVTEKGKYVELRCDPISGHTALYWYRQSLGQGPEFLIYFQGTGAADDSGLPNDRFFAVRPEGSVSTLKIQRTERGDSAVYLCASSTGGSDTQYFGPGTRLTVL.